This T cell receptor (beta chain) was found in a study of shared clonotypes between healthy human individuals. The V end lost 0 bases, the J end lost 5 bases, and 7 bases lay between the germline ends. The CDR3 is made up of 14 amino acids. CDR1 LNHNV and CDR2 YYDKDF come from the germline V gene (reference sequence). Comments on this clone: Antigen specificity is unknown.

Study-wide results and limits: The study drew on few donors, limiting represented genetic and exposure-history diversity.

The DNA input per sorted-subset replicate PCR was 150 to 200 ng, corresponding to some 30,000 T cell genomes. Data came from immunoSEQ multiplex PCR; TCRdb stores just in-frame clones and leaves some out. The sample has hundreds of thousands of clones, less than 96% seen once. Subsets obtained from CD4+ cells comprised CD45RA+ naive and CD45RA-negative memory cells. The receptor was isolated from a woman aged 25 to 39 in good health. Input material: naive CD4+ T cells sorted from blood. As to subset: CD45RA+ positively selected. The rearrangement joins TRBV15 to TRBJ1-4; D might be TRBD1 (5 bases). The CDR3 reads CATSREPGNEKLFF. The CDR3 nucleotides read TGTGCCACCAGCAGAGAACCAGGGAATGAAAAACTGTTTTTT.